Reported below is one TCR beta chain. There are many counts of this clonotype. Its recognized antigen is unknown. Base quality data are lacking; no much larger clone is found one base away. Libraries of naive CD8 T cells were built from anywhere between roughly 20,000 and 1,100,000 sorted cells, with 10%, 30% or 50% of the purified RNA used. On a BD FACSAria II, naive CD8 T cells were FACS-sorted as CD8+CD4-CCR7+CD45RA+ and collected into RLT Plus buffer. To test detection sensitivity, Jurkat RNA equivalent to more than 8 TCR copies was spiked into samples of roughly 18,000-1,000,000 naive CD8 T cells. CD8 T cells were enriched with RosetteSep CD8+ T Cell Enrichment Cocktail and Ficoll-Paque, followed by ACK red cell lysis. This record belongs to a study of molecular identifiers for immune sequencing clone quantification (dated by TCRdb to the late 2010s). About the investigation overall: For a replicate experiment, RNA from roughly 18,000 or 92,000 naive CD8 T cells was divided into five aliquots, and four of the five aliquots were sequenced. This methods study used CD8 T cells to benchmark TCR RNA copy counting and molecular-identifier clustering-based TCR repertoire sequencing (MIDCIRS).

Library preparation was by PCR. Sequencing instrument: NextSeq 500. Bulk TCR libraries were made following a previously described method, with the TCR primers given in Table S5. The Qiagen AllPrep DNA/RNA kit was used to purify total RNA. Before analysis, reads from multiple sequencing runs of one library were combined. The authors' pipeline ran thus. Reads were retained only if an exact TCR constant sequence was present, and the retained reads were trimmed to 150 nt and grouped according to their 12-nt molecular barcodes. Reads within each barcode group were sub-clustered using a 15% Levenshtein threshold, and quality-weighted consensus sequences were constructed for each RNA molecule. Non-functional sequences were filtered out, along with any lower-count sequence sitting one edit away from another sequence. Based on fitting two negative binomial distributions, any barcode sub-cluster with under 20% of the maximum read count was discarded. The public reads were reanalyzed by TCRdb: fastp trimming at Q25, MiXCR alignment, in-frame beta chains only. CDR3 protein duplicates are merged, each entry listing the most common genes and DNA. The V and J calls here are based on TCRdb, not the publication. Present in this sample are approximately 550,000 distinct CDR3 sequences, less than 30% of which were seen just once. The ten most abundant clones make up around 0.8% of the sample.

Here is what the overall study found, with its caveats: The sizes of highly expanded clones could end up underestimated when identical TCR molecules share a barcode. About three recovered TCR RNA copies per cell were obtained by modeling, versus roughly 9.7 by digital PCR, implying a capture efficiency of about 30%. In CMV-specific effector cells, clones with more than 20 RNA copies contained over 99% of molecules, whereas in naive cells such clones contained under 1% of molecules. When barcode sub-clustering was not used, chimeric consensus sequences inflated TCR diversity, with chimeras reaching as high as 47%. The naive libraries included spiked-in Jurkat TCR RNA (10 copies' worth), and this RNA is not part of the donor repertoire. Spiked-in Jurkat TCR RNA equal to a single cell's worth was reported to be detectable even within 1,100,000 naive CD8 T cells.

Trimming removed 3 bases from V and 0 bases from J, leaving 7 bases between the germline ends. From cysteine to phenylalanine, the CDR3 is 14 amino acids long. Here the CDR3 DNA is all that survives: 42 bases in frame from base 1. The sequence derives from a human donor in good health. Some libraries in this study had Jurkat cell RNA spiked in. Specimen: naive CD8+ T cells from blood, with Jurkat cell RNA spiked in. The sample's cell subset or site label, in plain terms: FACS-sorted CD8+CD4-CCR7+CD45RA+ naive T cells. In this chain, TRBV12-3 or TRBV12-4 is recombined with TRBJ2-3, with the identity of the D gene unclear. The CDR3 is CASSFISSTDTQYF. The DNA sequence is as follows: TGTGCCAGCAGTTTTATTAGTAGCACAGATACGCAGTATTTT.